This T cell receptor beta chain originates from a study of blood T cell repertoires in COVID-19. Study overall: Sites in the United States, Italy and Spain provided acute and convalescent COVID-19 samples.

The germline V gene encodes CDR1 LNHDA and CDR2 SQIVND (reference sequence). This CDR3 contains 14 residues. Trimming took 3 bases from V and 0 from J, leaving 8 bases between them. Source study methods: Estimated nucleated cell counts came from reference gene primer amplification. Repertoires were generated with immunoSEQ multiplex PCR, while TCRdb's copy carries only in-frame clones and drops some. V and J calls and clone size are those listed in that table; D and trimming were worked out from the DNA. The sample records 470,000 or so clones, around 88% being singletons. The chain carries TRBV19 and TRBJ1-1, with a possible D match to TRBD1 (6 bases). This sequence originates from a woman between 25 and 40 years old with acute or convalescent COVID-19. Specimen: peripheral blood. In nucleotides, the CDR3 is TGTGCCAGTAGTATGGGGGCCCTGAACACTGAAGCTTTCTTT. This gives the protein CASSMGALNTEAFF.